These T cell receptor beta chains were read from a single sample in a study of T cell clonotyping in hematopoietic cell transplantation. Only in-frame clones appear in the TCRdb table, and some are missing; sequencing was by immunoSEQ multiplex PCR. The sample has around 6,000 clones, about 97% seen once; the top ten hold roughly 16%. The source material was peripheral blood mononuclear cells, sampled before stem cell transplant. The receptors stem from a man aged 65 to 85 with acute myeloid leukemia. Some clones in this sample may be carry-over from other donors' samples. CDR3s include the opening cysteine and the closing phenylalanine or tryptophan. The order of the fields is J gene, clone size, V gene, D gene, CDR3 protein, CDR3 DNA. A D gene is named only where the DNA matches it firmly. Part of the rows lack a size; the others show once, few, many or a class for expanded clones.

>TRBJ2-3|once|TRBV11-2|NA
CASSLGPGVGPDTQYF
TGTGCCAGCAGCTTAGGGCCGGGGGTGGGACCAGATACGCAGTATTTT
>TRBJ1-2|NA|TRBV19|TRBD1
CASTPTGGKSYGYTF
TGTGCCAGTACCCCGACAGGGGGCAAGAGTTATGGCTACACCTTC
>TRBJ1-2|NA|TRBV11-2|NA
CASSPDSLYGYTF
TGTGCCAGCAGCCCCGACAGCCTCTATGGCTACACCTTC
>TRBJ2-7|NA|TRBV7-9|TRBD1
CASSLALGQNTYEQYF
TGTGCCAGCAGCTTAGCTTTGGGACAGAACACCTACGAGCAGTACTTC
>TRBJ2-7|NA|TRBV7-6|NA
CASSLARDISYEQYF
TGTGCCAGCAGCTTAGCCCGGGACATCTCCTACGAGCAGTACTTC
>TRBJ1-5|NA|TRBV7-9|NA
CASSLSVTMGQPQHF
TGTGCCAGCAGCTTAAGTGTTACTATGGGTCAGCCCCAGCATTTT
>TRBJ1-5|NA|TRBV28|NA
CASRGRGQPQHF
TGTGCCAGCAGGGGGAGGGGTCAGCCCCAGCATTTT
>TRBJ2-3|NA|TRBV6-5|NA
CASIDTDTQYF
TGTGCCAGCATCGACACAGATACGCAGTATTTT
>TRBJ1-4|NA|TRBV7-2|NA
CASTPDTTNEKLFF
TGTGCCAGCACGCCCGATACAACTAATGAAAAACTGTTTTTT
>TRBJ1-6|NA|TRBV9|NA
CASSGTWGPTTPLHF
TGTGCCAGCAGCGGAACCTGGGGACCCACAACGCCCCTCCACTTT
>TRBJ2-5|NA|TRBV10-3|NA
CAISESNKETQYF
TGTGCCATCAGTGAGTCTAATAAGGAGACCCAGTACTTC
>TRBJ2-1|NA|TRBV9|NA
CASSVGGTGMNEQFF
TGTGCCAGCAGCGTAGGTGGGACTGGAATGAATGAGCAGTTCTTC
>TRBJ1-6|NA|TRBV30|NA
CAWRGRRHNSPLHF
TGTGCCTGGAGAGGTCGCAGGCATAATTCACCCCTCCACTTT
>TRBJ2-5|NA|TRBV28|TRBD2
CASSPRLAGGYQETQYF
TGTGCCAGCAGCCCGAGACTAGCGGGGGGGTACCAAGAGACCCAGTACTTC
>TRBJ2-4|NA|TRBV29-1|NA
CSVEGTVKNIQYF
TGCAGCGTTGAAGGGACGGTCAAAAACATTCAGTACTTC
>TRBJ1-2|NA|TRBV29-1|NA
CSVDVGGNYGYTF
TGCAGCGTTGATGTGGGCGGAAACTATGGCTACACCTTC
>TRBJ1-1|once|TRBV4-2|NA
CASSQGLSEAFF
TGTGCCAGCAGCCAGGGGTTGTCGGAAGCTTTCTTT
>TRBJ2-3|NA|TRBV2|TRBD1
CASSEVQGEITDTQYF
TGTGCCAGCAGTGAAGTACAGGGGGAGATTACAGATACGCAGTATTTT
>TRBJ2-7|NA|TRBV27|NA
CATHGVGGYEQYF
TGTGCCACACACGGGGTAGGGGGGTACGAGCAGTACTTC
>TRBJ2-7|NA|TRBV6-5|NA
CASTPSGGSYEQYF
TGTGCCAGCACTCCCTCCGGCGGTTCCTACGAGCAGTACTTC
>TRBJ2-2|NA|TRBV7-2|NA
CASSLAPDSVDTGELFF
TGTGCCAGCAGCTTAGCGCCGGACTCCGTCGACACCGGGGAGCTGTTTTTT
>TRBJ1-6|NA|TRBV6-1|NA
CASSGAHRDVNSPLHF
TGTGCCAGCAGTGGTGCCCACAGGGATGTTAATTCACCCCTCCACTTT
>TRBJ2-2|once|TRBV27|NA
CASSFIPNTGELFF
TGTGCCAGCAGTTTTATCCCGAACACCGGGGAGCTGTTTTTT
>TRBJ1-6|NA|TRBV30|NA
CAWRADGYNSPLHF
TGTGCCTGGAGGGCGGACGGGTATAATTCACCCCTCCACTTT
>TRBJ2-7|NA|TRBV5-1|TRBD2
CASSLGGGYPYEQYF
TGCGCCAGCAGTCTCGGGGGGGGCTATCCCTACGAGCAGTACTTC
>TRBJ1-6|once|TRBV2|NA
CASSERTDDNSPLHF
TGTGCCAGCAGTGAGAGGACAGACGATAATTCACCCCTCCACTTT
>TRBJ2-3|NA|TRBV14|NA
CASSQEGISTDTQYF
TGTGCCAGCAGCCAAGAGGGGATCTCCACAGATACGCAGTATTTT
>TRBJ2-7|NA|TRBV5-1|NA
CASSPGQGLYEQYF
TGCGCCAGCAGCCCTGGCCAGGGCCTCTACGAGCAGTACTTC
>TRBJ2-1|NA|TRBV29-1|NA
CSVDSFSYNEQFF
TGCAGCGTTGACAGCTTCTCCTACAATGAGCAGTTCTTC
>TRBJ2-3|NA|TRBV6-5|NA
CASSTGTGTDTQYF
TGTGCCAGCAGCACCGGGACTGGCACAGATACGCAGTATTTT
>TRBJ1-4|NA|TRBV6-5|NA
CASSPGRSNEKLFF
TGTGCCAGCAGCCCGGGACGAAGTAATGAAAAACTGTTTTTT
>TRBJ2-7|NA|TRBV6-1|NA
CASSESDAGSYEQYF
TGTGCCAGCAGTGAATCTGATGCGGGCTCCTACGAGCAGTACTTC
>TRBJ2-1|NA|TRBV30|NA
CAWSPGTYNEQFF
TGTGCCTGGAGTCCCGGAACCTACAATGAGCAGTTCTTC
>TRBJ1-1|NA|TRBV5-1|TRBD1
CASSLSTGMNTEAFF
TGCGCCAGCAGCTTATCGACAGGGATGAACACTGAAGCTTTCTTT
>TRBJ1-1|once|TRBV30|TRBD1
CAWSDGQGAFF
TGTGCCTGGAGCGACGGACAGGGAGCTTTCTTT
>TRBJ2-7|NA|TRBV30|NA
CAWSVPPGLHEQYF
TGTGCCTGGAGTGTACCTCCGGGCCTCCACGAGCAGTACTTC
>TRBJ1-2|NA|TRBV5-6|NA
CASSLGRGWSLGYTF
TGTGCCAGCAGCTTGGGGCGGGGATGGTCCCTTGGCTACACCTTC
>TRBJ1-4|NA|TRBV19|NA
CASSILASEKLFF
TGTGCCAGTAGTATCCTGGCGAGTGAAAAACTGTTTTTT
>TRBJ1-1|NA|TRBV10-3|NA
CAITGNEMNTEAFF
TGTGCCATCACTGGGAACGAAATGAACACTGAAGCTTTCTTT
>TRBJ2-3|few|TRBV25-1|NA
CASRGDTQYF
TGTGCCAGCAGGGGAGATACGCAGTATTTT
>TRBJ2-7|NA|TRBV6-5|TRBD2
CASTQQRGPAYEQYF
TGTGCCAGCACGCAGCAGCGGGGGCCCGCCTACGAGCAGTACTTC
>TRBJ1-5|NA|TRBV19|NA
CASSMTGLQPQHF
TGTGCCAGTAGTATGACTGGACTTCAGCCCCAGCATTTT
>TRBJ1-6|NA|TRBV5-1|NA
CASSLVTDNSPLHF
TGCGCCAGCAGCTTGGTCACAGATAATTCACCCCTCCACTTT
>TRBJ1-1|NA|TRBV30|NA
CAWRRVEAFF
TGTGCCTGGAGACGAGTTGAAGCTTTCTTT
>TRBJ1-5|NA|TRBV2|TRBD1
CASSEWTGYNQPQHF
TGTGCCAGCAGTGAATGGACAGGGTACAATCAGCCCCAGCATTTT
>TRBJ2-4|NA|TRBV4-3|NA
CASSQQGGIGIQYF
TGCGCCAGCAGCCAGCAGGGGGGGATCGGCATTCAGTACTTC
>TRBJ1-1|NA|TRBV7-8|NA
CASSLAWGTEAFF
TGTGCCAGCAGCTTAGCGTGGGGTACTGAAGCTTTCTTT
>TRBJ2-7|NA|TRBV19|NA
CASSMGTYEQYF
TGTGCCAGTAGTATGGGGACCTACGAGCAGTACTTC
>TRBJ1-2|NA|TRBV7-9|TRBD1
CASSPRDRGHYGYTF
TGTGCCAGCAGCCCTCGGGACAGGGGGCACTATGGCTACACCTTC
>TRBJ2-6|NA|TRBV30|TRBD1
CAWSAGGTGANVLTF
TGTGCCTGGAGCGCAGGGGGCACTGGGGCCAACGTCCTGACTTTC
>TRBJ1-2|NA|TRBV6-5|NA
CASSRGPSYGYTF
TGTGCCAGCAGCCGAGGACCGTCATATGGCTACACCTTC
>TRBJ2-7|NA|TRBV27|NA
CASGGPSYEQYF
TGTGCCAGCGGGGGCCCCAGCTACGAGCAGTACTTC
>TRBJ1-3|NA|TRBV5-4|TRBD1
CASSWDRGVENTIYF
TGTGCCAGCAGCTGGGACAGGGGTGTCGAAAACACCATATATTTT
>TRBJ1-1|NA|TRBV30|NA
CAWAGTANTEAFF
TGTGCCTGGGCGGGGACGGCGAACACTGAAGCTTTCTTT
>TRBJ2-7|NA|TRBV6-5|NA
CASSRGGDEQYF
TGTGCCAGCAGTCGAGGAGGGGACGAGCAGTACTTC
>TRBJ2-2|NA|TRBV25-1|TRBD1
CASSEEGAWRNTGELFF
TGTGCCAGCAGTGAAGAGGGGGCTTGGCGGAACACCGGGGAGCTGTTTTTT
>TRBJ2-5|NA|TRBV11-1|TRBD2
CASSSGLAGGGRETQYF
TGTGCCAGCAGCTCCGGACTAGCGGGAGGAGGTAGGGAGACCCAGTACTTC
>TRBJ2-5|NA|TRBV19|NA
CASSPWDLRETQYF
TGTGCCAGTAGTCCATGGGATCTTCGGGAGACCCAGTACTTC
>TRBJ2-7|NA|TRBV27|NA
CASSQMRGEQYF
TGTGCCAGCAGTCAGATGAGGGGTGAGCAGTACTTC